This TCR beta chain is from a study of shared clonotypes between healthy human individuals. Study conclusions and caveats: The expectation was that sequencing depth would affect clonotype sharing among donors.

Running of the assay took place at deep level. Investigators spread the genomic DNA of each subset evenly over several immunoSEQ plates. The protocol was immunoSEQ multiplex PCR, while the TCRdb copy is restricted to in-frame clones and leaves out a portion. The repertoire consists of 400,000 to 600,000 clones, with roughly 83% occurring once and the leading ten covering about 13%. To note about this clone: Its matching antigen is unknown.

Free of recent acute infections or vaccinations, the donors were healthy HIV-negative adults. The receptor comes from a woman aged 40 to 50 in good health. Some clones in this sample may be carry-over from other donors' samples. Sequencing used PBMCs.

CDR3 in DNA: TGTGCCAGCAGCATAAGAGGGGGCCGTACTAACTATGGCTACACCTTC. Protein sequence: CASSIRGGRTNYGYTF. The rearrangement links TRBV7-2 to TRBJ1-2; TRBD1 matches 7 bases. The CDR3 extends over 16 amino acids. The V and J ends lost 5 bases and 0 bases, in that order; junction bases with no gene match: 9. Germline V gene lookup returns CDR1 SGHTA and CDR2 FQGNSA.